The clone carrying this T cell receptor (beta chain) was detected once. This entry is derived from a study of T cell changes during pregnancy in multiple sclerosis. The assay was immunoSEQ multiplex PCR, and TCRdb's table has in-frame clones only and misses some. The sample has around 70,000 clones, roughly 92% seen once. The length of the CDR3 is 16 residues. Trimming stripped 1 base from V and 0 bases from J, with 7 bases between. Per germline, CDR1 LNHNV and CDR2 YYDKDF (reference sequence). Sequencing was performed on peripheral blood, taken after pregnancy. The sequence came from a female donor in good health, enrolled as a control in a pregnancy study. This chain links TRBV15 with TRBJ1-6, with D perhaps TRBD1 (5 bases). The CDR3 coding sequence is TGTGCCACCAGCAGAGGACAGAGCTCCTATAATTCACCCCTCCACTTT. This gives the protein CATSRGQSSYNSPLHF. Drawing the rest from reference TRBV15 and TRBJ1-6, the complete variable domain is DAMVIQNPRYQVTQFGKPVTLSCSQTLNHNVMYWYQQKSSQAPKLLFHYYDKDFNNEADTPDNFQSRRPNTSFCFLDIRSPGLGDTAMYLCATSRGQSSYNSPLHFGNGTRLTVT.